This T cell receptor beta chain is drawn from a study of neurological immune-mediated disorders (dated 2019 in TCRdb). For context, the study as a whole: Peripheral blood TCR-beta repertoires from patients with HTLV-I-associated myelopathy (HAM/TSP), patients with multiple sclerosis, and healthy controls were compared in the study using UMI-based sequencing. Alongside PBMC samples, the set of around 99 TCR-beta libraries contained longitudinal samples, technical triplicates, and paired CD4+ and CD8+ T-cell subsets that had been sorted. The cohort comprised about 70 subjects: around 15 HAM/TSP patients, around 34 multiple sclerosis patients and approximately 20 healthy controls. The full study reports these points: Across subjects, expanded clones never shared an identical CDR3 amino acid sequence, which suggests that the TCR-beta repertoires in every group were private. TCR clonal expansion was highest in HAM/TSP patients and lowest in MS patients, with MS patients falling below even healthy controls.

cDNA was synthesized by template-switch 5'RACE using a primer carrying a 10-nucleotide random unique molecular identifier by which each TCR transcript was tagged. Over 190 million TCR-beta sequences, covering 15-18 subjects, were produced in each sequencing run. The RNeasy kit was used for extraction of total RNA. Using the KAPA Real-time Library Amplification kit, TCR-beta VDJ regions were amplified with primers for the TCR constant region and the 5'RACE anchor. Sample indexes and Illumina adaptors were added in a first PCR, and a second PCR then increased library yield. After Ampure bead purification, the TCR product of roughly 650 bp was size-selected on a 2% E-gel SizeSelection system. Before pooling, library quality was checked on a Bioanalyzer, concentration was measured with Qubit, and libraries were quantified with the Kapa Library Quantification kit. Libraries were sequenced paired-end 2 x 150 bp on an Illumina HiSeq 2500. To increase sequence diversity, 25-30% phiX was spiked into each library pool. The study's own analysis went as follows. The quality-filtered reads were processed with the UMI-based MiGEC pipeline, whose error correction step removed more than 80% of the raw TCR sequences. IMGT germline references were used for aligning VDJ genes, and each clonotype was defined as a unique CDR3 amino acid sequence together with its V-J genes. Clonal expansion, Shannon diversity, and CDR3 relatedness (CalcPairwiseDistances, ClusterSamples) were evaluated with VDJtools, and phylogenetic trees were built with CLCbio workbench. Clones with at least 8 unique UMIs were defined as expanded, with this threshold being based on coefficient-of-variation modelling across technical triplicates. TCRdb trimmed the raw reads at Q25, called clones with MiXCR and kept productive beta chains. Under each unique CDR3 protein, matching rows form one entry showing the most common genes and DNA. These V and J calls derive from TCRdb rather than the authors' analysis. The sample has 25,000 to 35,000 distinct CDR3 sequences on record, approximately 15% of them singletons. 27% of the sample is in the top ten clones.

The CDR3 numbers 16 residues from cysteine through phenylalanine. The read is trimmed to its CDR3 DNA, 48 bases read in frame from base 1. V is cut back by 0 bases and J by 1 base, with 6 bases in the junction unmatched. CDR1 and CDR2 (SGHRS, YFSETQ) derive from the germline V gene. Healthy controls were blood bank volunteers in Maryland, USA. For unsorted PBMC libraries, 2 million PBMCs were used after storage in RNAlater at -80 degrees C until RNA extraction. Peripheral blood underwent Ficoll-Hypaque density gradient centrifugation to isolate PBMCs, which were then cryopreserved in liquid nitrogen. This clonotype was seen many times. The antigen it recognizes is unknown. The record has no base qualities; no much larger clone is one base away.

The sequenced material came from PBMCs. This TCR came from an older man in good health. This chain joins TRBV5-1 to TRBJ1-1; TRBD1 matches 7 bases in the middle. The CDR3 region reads CASSLDRGVGNTEAFF. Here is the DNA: TGCGCCAGCAGCTTGGACAGGGGAGTCGGGAACACTGAAGCTTTCTTT.